Listed below are T cell receptor beta chains from one sample, sequenced in a study of T cells in localized non-small cell lung cancer. Data came from immunoSEQ multiplex PCR; TCRdb stores just in-frame clones and leaves some out. This sample carries roughly 25,000 clones, about 88% of them seen once, and the ten largest clones take 25% to 30%. The sample in question was peripheral blood, obtained before any cancer treatment. The source is a male donor at least 60 years old with stage I squamous cell lung carcinoma. The CDR3 runs from the conserved cysteine through the conserved F or W. Each record gives: V gene, J gene, D gene, CDR3 protein. D genes are given only for firm matches.

TRBV5-8	TRBJ2-7	TRBD2	CASSLKREPYEQYF
TRBV5-1	TRBJ2-5	.	CASSWDLQETRYF
TRBV5-4	TRBJ2-3	TRBD1	CASSRTGDSTDTQYF
TRBV19	TRBJ1-5	.	CASRRTAFSNQPQHF
TRBV27	TRBJ1-1	.	CASSSFLKGARTEAFF
TRBV10-3	TRBJ1-2	.	CAISDGPSYGYTF
TRBV10-2	TRBJ1-1	TRBD1	CASNLGGEGTEAFF
TRBV4-2	TRBJ2-2	.	CASSQDPGPNTGELFF
TRBV10-3	TRBJ2-7	.	CAISIGQFYEQYF
TRBV19	TRBJ2-1	.	CASSGRANNEQFF
TRBV4-1	TRBJ2-7	TRBD1	CASSHQDRGDYEQYF
TRBV11-3	TRBJ2-1	TRBD1	CASSSTGGPHNEQFF
TRBV7-8	TRBJ2-1	TRBD2	CASSSGTSGYNEQFF
TRBV5-6	.	.	CASSLRGYEQYF
TRBV6-5	TRBJ1-1	.	CASTDSLNTEAFF
TRBV30	TRBJ2-5	.	CAWSRGHQETQYF
TRBV6-5	TRBJ1-5	.	CASSESGGQPQHF
TRBV19	TRBJ1-1	.	CASSPSTMNTEAFF
TRBV6-5	TRBJ1-1	.	CASSYRDRPTEAFF
TRBV18	TRBJ2-5	.	CASSTFAGAEETQYF
TRBV18	TRBJ1-5	.	CASSRADNQPQHF
TRBV5-1	TRBJ1-1	.	CASSWGLQASTEAFF
TRBV5-5	TRBJ2-3	.	CASSPGADTQYF
TRBV10-3	TRBJ2-7	.	CATQRAAYEQYF
TRBV7-8	TRBJ2-5	.	CASSLAPGRGETQYF
TRBV7-2	TRBJ2-7	.	CASSFEPSYEQYF
TRBV11-3	TRBJ2-3	.	CASSFSDSPPDTQYF
TRBV7-2	TRBJ1-5	.	CASSLGRAPDQPQHF
TRBV15	TRBJ2-7	.	CATSRTPRGNYEQYF
TRBV18	TRBJ2-7	TRBD1	CASSPQRGQGANEQYF
TRBV5-1	TRBJ2-3	TRBD2	CASSLLASSTDTQYF
TRBV2	TRBJ1-2	.	CASSAGRYGYTF
TRBV5-6	TRBJ2-5	.	CASSLGLVYQETQYF
TRBV29-1	TRBJ2-1	.	CSVARDQDYEVQFF
TRBV5-6	TRBJ2-7	.	CASTSRGAYEQYF
TRBV6-5	TRBJ1-2	TRBD1	CASRRTGVDYGYTF
TRBV15	TRBJ2-1	TRBD2	CATSRFSGSAYNEQFF
TRBV7-3	TRBJ1-1	.	CASSQGRNTEAFF
TRBV7-8	TRBJ2-7	.	CASSLGGAGTGGEQYF